This TCR beta chain is from a study of T cell repertoires in cytomegalovirus infection. Study context: Public signatures in TCR beta pointed to CMV infection and matching HLA type.

The germline V and J ends were trimmed by 2 bases and 3 bases, with 7 bases remaining between them. CDR1 and CDR2 from the germline V gene are SEHNR and FQNEAQ (reference sequence). This CDR3 comprises 13 residues. At least ten counts were recorded for this clonotype. What it binds is not known. MiXCR, run by TCRdb on the reads, gives a single entry per CDR3 protein. There are 65,000 to 90,000 distinct CDR3 sequences in the sample; under 5% occur only once, and about 22% lies in the top ten. Study conclusions and caveats: The ex vivo response showed dominance by HLA-C-restricted CMV-specific TCR beta clonotypes. People with CMV and the relevant HLA were identified by cumulative public TCR beta family frequency.

Material for sequencing was PBMCs. The chain links TRBV7-9 to TRBJ1-1; perhaps TRBD1 as D (6 bases). This TCR was recovered from a human donor in good health (CMV status not recorded). Some clones in this sample may be carry-over from other donors' samples. In DNA form, the CDR3 reads TGTGCCAGCAGCTTACACAGGGACACTGAAGCTTTCTTT. This translates into CASSLHRDTEAFF. Combining the CDR3 with reference TRBV7-9 and TRBJ1-1 gives the whole variable domain DTGVSQNPRHKITKRGQNVTFRCDPISEHNRLYWYRQTLGQGPEFLTYFQNEAQLEKSRLLSDRFSAERPKGSFSTLEIQRTEQGDSAMYLCASSLHRDTEAFFGQGTRLTVV.